One T cell receptor beta chain is described in this entry. The target antigen is unknown. These data originate in a study of CD8 T cells in ankylosing spondylitis. Findings of the study overall: Reactive arthritis synovial fluid and blood were previously reported to contain some motif variants. About 8 highly homologous variants made up a TCR beta motif, and this motif appeared characteristic of ankylosing spondylitis blood.

TCRdb redid the calling of the 5' RACE reads with MiXCR, one entry per CDR3 protein. The table records roughly 700,000 distinct CDR3 sequences, around 19% of them present only once. The V gene's germline CDR1 is MGHRA and CDR2 YSYEKL. The CDR3 extends over 15 amino acids. V dropped 6 bases and J dropped 1; count of bases not matched to a gene: 6. The receptor comes from a male donor with ankylosing spondylitis. The chain has TRBV4-1 and TRBJ2-3; the match to TRBD1 covers 8 bases. The sequenced sample was blood, either unsorted or a sorted T cell fraction (not recorded which). CDR3 sequence: CASRDRGSGTDTQYF. The CDR3, as DNA: TGCGCCAGCAGAGACAGGGGCTCGGGCACAGATACGCAGTATTTT.